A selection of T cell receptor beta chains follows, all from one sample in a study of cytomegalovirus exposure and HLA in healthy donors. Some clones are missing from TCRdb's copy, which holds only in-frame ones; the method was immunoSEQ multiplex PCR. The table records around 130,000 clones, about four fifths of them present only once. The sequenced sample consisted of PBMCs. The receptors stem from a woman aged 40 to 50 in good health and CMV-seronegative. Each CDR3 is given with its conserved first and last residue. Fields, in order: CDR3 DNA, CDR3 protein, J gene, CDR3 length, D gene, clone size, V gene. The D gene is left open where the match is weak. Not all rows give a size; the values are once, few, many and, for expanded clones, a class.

cdr3_nt: TGTGCCAGCACCGGGACAGGGCGAGAGACCCAGTACTTC; cdr3_aa: CASTGTGRETQYF; j_call: TRBJ2-5; cdr3_length: 13; d_call: TRBD1; clone_size: -; v_call: TRBV11-1
cdr3_nt: TGTGCCAGCAGAGGCGGGACGGCCTCCCTCACAGATACGCAGTATTTT; cdr3_aa: CASRGGTASLTDTQYF; j_call: TRBJ2-3; cdr3_length: 16; d_call: -; clone_size: -; v_call: TRBV28
cdr3_nt: TGCGCCAGCAGCGACGGGACAGACTATGGCTACACCTTC; cdr3_aa: CASSDGTDYGYTF; j_call: TRBJ1-2; cdr3_length: 13; d_call: TRBD1; clone_size: -; v_call: TRBV5-1
cdr3_nt: TGCAGCGTTCGGCGGGGGGGACTCTCCTACAATGAGCAGTTCTTC; cdr3_aa: CSVRRGGLSYNEQFF; j_call: TRBJ2-1; cdr3_length: 15; d_call: TRBD2; clone_size: -; v_call: TRBV29-1
cdr3_nt: TGTGCCAGCAGCTTGGGGGTAGCGGGAAGGGCCGGGGAGCTGTTTTTT; cdr3_aa: CASSLGVAGRAGELFF; j_call: TRBJ2-2; cdr3_length: 16; d_call: TRBD2; clone_size: -; v_call: TRBV5-4
cdr3_nt: TGTGCCAGCAGGAGAGGGAAGAACTATGGCTACACCTTC; cdr3_aa: CASRRGKNYGYTF; j_call: TRBJ1-2; cdr3_length: 13; d_call: -; clone_size: -; v_call: TRBV2
cdr3_nt: TGTGCCAGCAGCCTAAACAGGGGTTCCACTGAAGCTTTCTTT; cdr3_aa: CASSLNRGSTEAFF; j_call: TRBJ1-1; cdr3_length: 14; d_call: TRBD1; clone_size: -; v_call: TRBV4-2
cdr3_nt: TGTGCCAGCAGCTCTTTAATGAACACTGAAGCTTTCTTT; cdr3_aa: CASSSLMNTEAFF; j_call: TRBJ1-1; cdr3_length: 13; d_call: -; clone_size: -; v_call: TRBV7-9
cdr3_nt: TGTGCCAGCAGGCAGGACAGGGGGCCTTCCTACGAGCAGTACTTC; cdr3_aa: CASRQDRGPSYEQYF; j_call: TRBJ2-7; cdr3_length: 15; d_call: TRBD1; clone_size: -; v_call: TRBV6-5
cdr3_nt: TGTGCCAGCAGCCAAGAGCTTACTTCAGATACGCAGTATTTT; cdr3_aa: CASSQELTSDTQYF; j_call: TRBJ2-3; cdr3_length: 14; d_call: -; clone_size: -; v_call: TRBV14
cdr3_nt: TGTGCCAGCAGTGAAGAGGTACTATCCCCAGGCGGGAGGGCCTACGAGCAGTACTTC; cdr3_aa: CASSEEVLSPGGRAYEQYF; j_call: TRBJ2-7; cdr3_length: 19; d_call: TRBD2; clone_size: -; v_call: TRBV2
cdr3_nt: TGTGCCAGCAGTTTGAGGGGGCCCAATCAGCCCCAGCATTTT; cdr3_aa: CASSLRGPNQPQHF; j_call: TRBJ1-5; cdr3_length: 14; d_call: TRBD1; clone_size: once; v_call: TRBV27
cdr3_nt: TGTGCCAGCAGTTACTCCGGGACAGGGAAAACTGAAGCTTTCTTT; cdr3_aa: CASSYSGTGKTEAFF; j_call: TRBJ1-1; cdr3_length: 15; d_call: TRBD1; clone_size: -; v_call: TRBV6-5
cdr3_nt: TGTGCCAGTAGGGCCGTGACAGGGAGTGTTGGAAACACCATATATTTT; cdr3_aa: CASRAVTGSVGNTIYF; j_call: TRBJ1-3; cdr3_length: 16; d_call: TRBD1; clone_size: -; v_call: TRBV19
cdr3_nt: TGTGCCAGCGTTGCTAGGGGACAGGGGGCGATCGGGGAGCTGTTTTTT; cdr3_aa: CASVARGQGAIGELFF; j_call: TRBJ2-2; cdr3_length: 16; d_call: TRBD1; clone_size: -; v_call: TRBV5-4
cdr3_nt: TGTGCCAGCAGCCTAGGTTCGGGATCCTACTCCTTCTCCTACAATGAGCAGTTCTTC; cdr3_aa: CASSLGSGSYSFSYNEQFF; j_call: TRBJ2-1; cdr3_length: 19; d_call: -; clone_size: -; v_call: TRBV7-6
cdr3_nt: TGTGCCAGTAGTATTAAGGACAGGGAGGGAAAACTGTTTTTT; cdr3_aa: CASSIKDREGKLFF; j_call: TRBJ1-4; cdr3_length: 14; d_call: TRBD1; clone_size: -; v_call: TRBV19
cdr3_nt: TGTGCCAGTAGCCCAGGAAACTACGAGCAGTACTTC; cdr3_aa: CASSPGNYEQYF; j_call: TRBJ2-7; cdr3_length: 12; d_call: -; clone_size: -; v_call: TRBV19
cdr3_nt: TGCGCCAGCAGTGGCGGGATTACGGGCAAAAACATTCAGTACTTC; cdr3_aa: CASSGGITGKNIQYF; j_call: TRBJ2-4; cdr3_length: 15; d_call: -; clone_size: -; v_call: TRBV5-1
cdr3_nt: TGTGCCAGCAGTCCGAGCGAGAATTCACCCCTCCACTTT; cdr3_aa: CASSPSENSPLHF; j_call: TRBJ1-6; cdr3_length: 13; d_call: -; clone_size: -; v_call: TRBV2
cdr3_nt: TGTGCCATCAGTCGCGGGTTGGAGGGCACGGACGGCTACACCTTC; cdr3_aa: CAISRGLEGTDGYTF; j_call: TRBJ1-2; cdr3_length: 15; d_call: -; clone_size: -; v_call: TRBV10-3
cdr3_nt: TGTGCCAGCAGCCCCAGGACAGCCTACGAGCAGTACTTC; cdr3_aa: CASSPRTAYEQYF; j_call: TRBJ2-7; cdr3_length: 13; d_call: -; clone_size: -; v_call: TRBV7-2
cdr3_nt: TGCGCCAGCAGCCTCAATTGGGACAGGGCCCACTATGGCTACACCTTC; cdr3_aa: CASSLNWDRAHYGYTF; j_call: TRBJ1-2; cdr3_length: 16; d_call: TRBD1; clone_size: -; v_call: TRBV4-1
cdr3_nt: TGTGCCAGCAGCCCACGGACAGGGGCGAAAGAGACCCAGTACTTC; cdr3_aa: CASSPRTGAKETQYF; j_call: TRBJ2-5; cdr3_length: 15; d_call: TRBD1; clone_size: -; v_call: TRBV5-6
cdr3_nt: TGTGCCAGCAGCTACAAAGCCAGGGGGAACACTGAAGCTTTCTTT; cdr3_aa: CASSYKARGNTEAFF; j_call: TRBJ1-1; cdr3_length: 15; d_call: -; clone_size: -; v_call: TRBV4-2
cdr3_nt: TGTGCCATCAGTCAGACTAGCGGGAGTGCATACAATGAGCAGTTCTTC; cdr3_aa: CAISQTSGSAYNEQFF; j_call: TRBJ2-1; cdr3_length: 16; d_call: TRBD2; clone_size: -; v_call: TRBV10-3
cdr3_nt: TGTGCCAGCAGCAGGTCCACAGGGGGCTATGGCTACACCTTC; cdr3_aa: CASSRSTGGYGYTF; j_call: TRBJ1-2; cdr3_length: 14; d_call: TRBD1; clone_size: -; v_call: TRBV9
cdr3_nt: TGTGCCAGCAGTTTCTCGGGATTTGGGACTAATGAAAAACTGTTTTTT; cdr3_aa: CASSFSGFGTNEKLFF; j_call: TRBJ1-4; cdr3_length: 16; d_call: -; clone_size: -; v_call: TRBV27
cdr3_nt: TGTGCCAGCAGCTGGCCTCCGACAGGACGCACTGAAGCTTTCTTT; cdr3_aa: CASSWPPTGRTEAFF; j_call: TRBJ1-1; cdr3_length: 15; d_call: -; clone_size: -; v_call: TRBV7-9
cdr3_nt: TGTGCCAGCAGCCCACAGGGCTCCTATGGCTACACCTTC; cdr3_aa: CASSPQGSYGYTF; j_call: TRBJ1-2; cdr3_length: 13; d_call: -; clone_size: once; v_call: TRBV7-3
cdr3_nt: TGTGCCAGAAGCTGCACTTACACTGAAGCTTTCTTT; cdr3_aa: CARSCTYTEAFF; j_call: TRBJ1-1; cdr3_length: 12; d_call: -; clone_size: -; v_call: TRBV5-3
cdr3_nt: TGCGCCAGCAGCTTGGGTTATACTCCCTACGAGCAGTACTTC; cdr3_aa: CASSLGYTPYEQYF; j_call: TRBJ2-7; cdr3_length: 14; d_call: -; clone_size: few; v_call: TRBV5-1
cdr3_nt: TGTGCCAGCAGCTTTCGCCAGGAAGTTAACGAGCAGTACTTC; cdr3_aa: CASSFRQEVNEQYF; j_call: TRBJ2-7; cdr3_length: 14; d_call: -; clone_size: -; v_call: TRBV7-2
cdr3_nt: TGTGCCAGCAGCGTAGCGGCAGGTTCCACCGGGGAGCTGTTTTTT; cdr3_aa: CASSVAAGSTGELFF; j_call: TRBJ2-2; cdr3_length: 15; d_call: -; clone_size: -; v_call: TRBV9
cdr3_nt: TGTGCCAGCAGGGCAGACGGCCAGGCGGAGACCCAGTACTTC; cdr3_aa: CASRADGQAETQYF; j_call: TRBJ2-5; cdr3_length: 14; d_call: -; clone_size: -; v_call: TRBV4-2
cdr3_nt: TGTGCCAGCAGTTACGAGGCACAGGGAGGGAACGAGCAGTACTTC; cdr3_aa: CASSYEAQGGNEQYF; j_call: TRBJ2-7; cdr3_length: 15; d_call: -; clone_size: -; v_call: TRBV6-6
cdr3_nt: TGTGCCAGCAGTTCGGCGGGATCCTACGAGCAGTACTTC; cdr3_aa: CASSSAGSYEQYF; j_call: TRBJ2-7; cdr3_length: 13; d_call: -; clone_size: once; v_call: TRBV9
cdr3_nt: TGTGCCAGCAGCGGGGCGGGACTAGCGGGGGGGCTGTATGAGCAGTTCTTC; cdr3_aa: CASSGAGLAGGLYEQFF; j_call: TRBJ2-1; cdr3_length: 17; d_call: TRBD2; clone_size: few; v_call: TRBV7-9
cdr3_nt: TGCGCCAGCAGGGGACTAGCGGGGGGCCCCTCGGGGACCCAGTACTTC; cdr3_aa: CASRGLAGGPSGTQYF; j_call: TRBJ2-5; cdr3_length: 16; d_call: TRBD2; clone_size: -; v_call: TRBV10-2
cdr3_nt: TGCAGCGTTGAATCTGGGAGCGGCTATGGCTACACCTTC; cdr3_aa: CSVESGSGYGYTF; j_call: TRBJ1-2; cdr3_length: 13; d_call: -; clone_size: -; v_call: TRBV29-1
cdr3_nt: TGTGCCAGCAGTGGGCCTCGTGGGGACAGGGCTTATGGCTACACCTTC; cdr3_aa: CASSGPRGDRAYGYTF; j_call: TRBJ1-2; cdr3_length: 16; d_call: TRBD1; clone_size: -; v_call: TRBV6-1
cdr3_nt: TGTGCCAGCAGACTTACAGGGGTTGGCGAGCAGTACTTC; cdr3_aa: CASRLTGVGEQYF; j_call: TRBJ2-7; cdr3_length: 13; d_call: TRBD1; clone_size: few; v_call: TRBV6-1
cdr3_nt: TGCGCCAGCAGCCAAGATCCGGTGTCAGATACGCAGTATTTT; cdr3_aa: CASSQDPVSDTQYF; j_call: TRBJ2-3; cdr3_length: 14; d_call: -; clone_size: -; v_call: TRBV4-1
cdr3_nt: TGTGCCAGCAGGTTGGAGAGGAACACCGGGGAGCTGTTTTTT; cdr3_aa: CASRLERNTGELFF; j_call: TRBJ2-2; cdr3_length: 14; d_call: -; clone_size: -; v_call: TRBV5-4
cdr3_nt: TGTGCTAGTGGTTTGGTGGCGGGAGTGGGAGACAATGAGCAGTTCTTC; cdr3_aa: CASGLVAGVGDNEQFF; j_call: TRBJ2-1; cdr3_length: 16; d_call: TRBD2; clone_size: few; v_call: TRBV12-5
cdr3_nt: TGTGCCAGCAGTTCGGGACTTCAATATACGCAGTATTTT; cdr3_aa: CASSSGLQYTQYF; j_call: TRBJ2-3; cdr3_length: 13; d_call: -; clone_size: -; v_call: TRBV27
cdr3_nt: TGTGCCAGCAGTACGGGACAGGGTGGGAATGAGCAGTTCTTC; cdr3_aa: CASSTGQGGNEQFF; j_call: TRBJ2-1; cdr3_length: 14; d_call: TRBD1; clone_size: -; v_call: TRBV2
cdr3_nt: TGCAGCGTTGAGGTCGGTGGCACCGGGGAGCTGTTTTTT; cdr3_aa: CSVEVGGTGELFF; j_call: TRBJ2-2; cdr3_length: 13; d_call: -; clone_size: -; v_call: TRBV29-1
cdr3_nt: TGTGCCAGCAGTGCTGGGGACAGTTGGAATGAGCAGTTCTTC; cdr3_aa: CASSAGDSWNEQFF; j_call: TRBJ2-1; cdr3_length: 14; d_call: TRBD1; clone_size: -; v_call: TRBV2
cdr3_nt: TGTGCCAGCACCGACACGCAGGGGGCAAAAACTGAAAAACTGTTTTTT; cdr3_aa: CASTDTQGAKTEKLFF; j_call: TRBJ1-4; cdr3_length: 16; d_call: TRBD1; clone_size: -; v_call: TRBV6-6
cdr3_nt: TGTGCCAGCAGCGCAGGGGGCGGAGAGACCCAGTACTTC; cdr3_aa: CASSAGGGETQYF; j_call: TRBJ2-5; cdr3_length: 13; d_call: TRBD1; clone_size: -; v_call: TRBV2
cdr3_nt: TGTGCCAGCAGTTCAACCTTAGCGGGGGGCACAGAAGATACGCAGTATTTT; cdr3_aa: CASSSTLAGGTEDTQYF; j_call: TRBJ2-3; cdr3_length: 17; d_call: TRBD2; clone_size: -; v_call: TRBV5-6
cdr3_nt: TGTGCCAGCAGCCTTCCGGGGAGCGGAACAGATACGCAGTATTTT; cdr3_aa: CASSLPGSGTDTQYF; j_call: TRBJ2-3; cdr3_length: 15; d_call: -; clone_size: -; v_call: TRBV7-8
cdr3_nt: TGTGCCAGCTGCCAGGGTTTCGCTAATTCACCCCTCCACTTT; cdr3_aa: CASCQGFANSPLHF; j_call: TRBJ1-6; cdr3_length: 14; d_call: -; clone_size: -; v_call: TRBV27
cdr3_nt: TGTGCCAGCAGCCAGTTCGGTAGGGGGTCAGATGGCTACACCTTC; cdr3_aa: CASSQFGRGSDGYTF; j_call: TRBJ1-2; cdr3_length: 15; d_call: -; clone_size: -; v_call: TRBV7-3